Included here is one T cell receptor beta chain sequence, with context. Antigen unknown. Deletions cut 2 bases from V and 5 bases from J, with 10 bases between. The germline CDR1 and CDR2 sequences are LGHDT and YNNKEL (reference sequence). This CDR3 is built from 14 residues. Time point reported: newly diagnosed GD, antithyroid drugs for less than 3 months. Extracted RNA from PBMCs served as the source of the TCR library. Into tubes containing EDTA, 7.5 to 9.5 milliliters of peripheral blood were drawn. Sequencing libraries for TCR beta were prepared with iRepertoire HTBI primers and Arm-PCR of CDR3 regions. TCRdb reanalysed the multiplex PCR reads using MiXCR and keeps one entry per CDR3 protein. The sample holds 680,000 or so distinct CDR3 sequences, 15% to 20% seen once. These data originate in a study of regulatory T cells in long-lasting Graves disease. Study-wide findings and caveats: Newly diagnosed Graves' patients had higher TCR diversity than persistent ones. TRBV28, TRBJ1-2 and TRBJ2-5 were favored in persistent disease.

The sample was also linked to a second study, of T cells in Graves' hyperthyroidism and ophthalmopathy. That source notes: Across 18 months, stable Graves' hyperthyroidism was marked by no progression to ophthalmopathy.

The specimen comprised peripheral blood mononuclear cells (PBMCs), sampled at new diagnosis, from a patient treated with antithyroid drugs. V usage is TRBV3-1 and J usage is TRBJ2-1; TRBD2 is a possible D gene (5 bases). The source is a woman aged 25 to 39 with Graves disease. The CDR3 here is CASSQWTGNNEQFF. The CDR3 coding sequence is TGTGCCAGCAGCCAATGGACGGGAAACAATGAGCAGTTCTTC.